These 27 T cell receptor beta chains originate from one sample sequenced in a study of blood T cell repertoires in COVID-19. Only in-frame clones appear in the TCRdb table, and some are missing; sequencing was by immunoSEQ multiplex PCR. Found here are roughly 410,000 clones, over 75% of them singletons; the top ten hold about 1.4%. Sequencing used peripheral blood. The receptor set was obtained from a woman in her forties with COVID-19, enrolled during active disease.

The rearrangement joins TRBV6-5 to TRBJ1-6, with D possibly being TRBD1 (6 bases). Germline CDR1 reads MNHEY; CDR2 reads SVGAGI. CDR3 length: 14 residues. Trimming took off 2 bases at V and 9 bases at J, with 11 bases between the two ends. The CDR3 region is CASSYGGAGSPLHF. The CDR3 DNA sequence: TGTGCCAGCAGTTACGGGGGCGCCGGTTCACCCCTCCACTTT.

This CDR3 reads CASIPSGSTGELFF. As DNA, the CDR3 is TGTGCCAGCATCCCCTCGGGGTCCACCGGGGAGCTGTTTTTT. The chain links TRBV28 to TRBJ2-2, with D possibly TRBD2 on 5 matching bases. Trimming shortened V by 7 bases and J by 4 bases, and 13 bases separated the two germline ends. Per the germline V gene, CDR1 is MDHEN and CDR2 is SYDVKM. The CDR3 consists of 14 residues.

The V call is TRBV5-4, the J call TRBJ2-1, with a weak D call TRBD1 (6 bases). V lost 4 bases, J lost 5 bases, and 19 bases lay in between. This CDR3 comprises 16 residues. From germline, CDR1 is SGHNT and CDR2 YYREEE (reference sequence). The CDR3 protein is CASSPPGPRGDNEQFF. The DNA for the CDR3 is TGTGCCAGCAGCCCGCCGGGACCCAGGGGTGACAATGAGCAGTTCTTC.

The chain employs TRBV11-2 and TRBJ2-7; 8 bases are a match to TRBD2. From germline, CDR1 is SGHAT and CDR2 FQNNGV. Trimming at V came to 1 base and at J to 1 base, leaving 0 bases not matched to a gene. CDR3 length: 14 amino acids. CDR3 DNA: TGTGCCAGCAGCTTAGTAGCGGGGTCCTACGAGCAGTACTTC. This encodes CASSLVAGSYEQYF.

This rearrangement joins TRBV19 to TRBJ2-3; 9 bases agree with TRBD2. V lost 1 base, J lost 2 bases, and 4 bases stayed unmatched. The CDR3 sequence is 16 residues long. Looked up from germline, CDR1 is LNHDA and CDR2 is SQIVND (reference sequence). The CDR3 sequence: CASSIGLAGITDTQYF. For the CDR3, the DNA is TGTGCCAGTAGTATAGGTCTAGCGGGAATCACAGATACGCAGTATTTT.

The chain recombines TRBV6-6 with TRBJ2-7, with 8 positions matching TRBD2. V lost 4 bases, J lost 5 bases, and 13 bases stayed unmatched. The CDR3 runs to 16 residues. Germline-derived CDR1 and CDR2 are MNHNY and SVGAGI (reference sequence). CDR3 sequence: CASSWPQGLDSHEQYF. The CDR3 DNA is TGTGCCAGCAGTTGGCCCCAGGGACTAGATAGTCACGAGCAGTACTTC.

Turning to this clone: Other nucleotide sequences in the sample specify the same CDR3. This rearrangement joins TRBV15 to TRBJ2-3; 9 bases agree with TRBD2. The V gene's germline CDR1 is LNHNV and CDR2 YYDKDF (reference sequence). J was trimmed by 0 bases and V by 8 bases; bases with no gene match: 0. The CDR3 has 13 amino acids. The DNA of the CDR3 is TGTGCCACCCTAGCGGGGAGCACAGATACGCAGTATTTT. Translating it yields CATLAGSTDTQYF.

The chain combines TRBV7-9 with TRBJ1-5, with D hard to call. V was cut by 0 bases and J by 3 bases, with 6 bases left in between. CDR1 is SEHNR, CDR2 FQNEAQ, per germline (reference sequence). This CDR3 is 14 amino acids long. Here the CDR3 reads CASSLAGDNQPQHF. The DNA of the CDR3 is TGTGCCAGCAGCTTAGCCGGGGACAATCAGCCCCAGCATTTT.

This clone was recorded once. The chain recombines TRBV4-3 with TRBJ2-1; 7 bases are shared with TRBD2. This CDR3 region has 16 residues. CDR1 is LGHNA, CDR2 YSLEER, per germline. The trim removed 2 bases at V and 5 bases at J, leaving 9 bases unmatched. Here the CDR3 DNA reads TGCGCCAGCAGCCAACTGATGAGCGGGACTAACAATGAGCAGTTCTTC. It translates to CASSQLMSGTNNEQFF.

The chain employs TRBV7-3 and TRBJ2-5, with 8 bases identical to TRBD1. Germline V gives CDR1 SGHTA, CDR2 FQGTGA. J was trimmed by 5 bases and V by 4 bases; bases with no gene match: 6. The CDR3 covers 14 residues. CDR3 DNA: TGTGCCAGCAGCTCGACAGGGGTCCGGGAGACCCAGTACTTC. Its translation is CASSSTGVRETQYF.

J is TRBJ2-1 and V is TRBV21-1; no check of the table's D call, TRBD2, against the DNA was made. TRBV21-1 is a listed pseudogene. The CDR3 has 15 amino acids. The CDR3 reads CASSKEVSSYNEQFF. The CDR3 nucleotides are TGTGCCAGCAGCAAAGAAGTGAGCTCCTACAATGAGCAGTTCTTC.

The rearrangement links TRBV3-1 (or the pseudogene TRBV3-2) to TRBJ1-3; D gene ambiguous. This CDR3 comprises 12 residues. Germline V gene sequence: CDR1 LGHDT, CDR2 YNNKEL (reference sequence). Trimming shortened V by 1 base and J by 6 bases, and 4 bases separated the two germline ends. The CDR3 loop is CASSQAVNTIYF. CDR3 nucleotides: TGTGCCAGCAGCCAAGCGGTAAACACCATATATTTT.

The J gene is TRBJ2-2, the V gene TRBV28; possibly TRBD1 for D (5 bases). The CDR3 has 19 amino acids. Germline V gene lookup returns CDR1 MDHEN and CDR2 SYDVKM. With 6 bases removed from V and 0 bases from J, the gap between germline ends came to 23 bases. This CDR3 is CASRSTVPRTTPNTGELFF. For the CDR3, the DNA is TGTGCCAGCAGGTCGACAGTCCCAAGGACAACACCGAACACCGGGGAGCTGTTTTTT. Looking up the rest from reference TRBV28 and TRBJ2-2 gives the full variable domain: DVKVTQSSRYLVKRTGEKVFLECVQDMDHENMFWYRQDPGLGLRLIYFSYDVKMKEKGDIPEGYSVSREKKERFSLILESASTNQTSMYLCASRSTVPRTTPNTGELFFGEGSRLTVL.

The J gene is TRBJ2-1, the V gene TRBV6-4; no clear D. Germline assignment: CDR1 MRHNA and CDR2 SNTAGT. V was cut by 3 bases and J by 6 bases, with 9 bases left in between. This CDR3 is 13 amino acids long. The CDR3 nucleotides are TGTGCCAGCAGTGAATCAGCGACCAATGAGCAGTTCTTC. Translated: CASSESATNEQFF.

The chain is built from TRBV9 and TRBJ1-2, with 7 bases matching TRBD1. V shed 0 bases and J 10 bases; nucleotides not matched to a gene: 3. Germline V CDR1 and CDR2: SGDLS, YYNGEE. This CDR3 has 12 amino acids. The CDR3 here is CASSVARGFYTF. The DNA for the CDR3 is TGTGCCAGCAGCGTAGCCAGGGGGTTCTACACCTTC.

This clone was counted a single time. V gene TRBV18 combines with J gene TRBJ1-4; 10 nucleotides agree with TRBD1. The germline V gene has CDR1 KGHSH and CDR2 LQKENI. V lost 6 bases to trimming and J lost 5 bases; unmatched junction nucleotides: 3. The CDR3 covers 14 residues. The CDR3 spells CASSRDRGNEKLFF. As DNA, the CDR3 is TGTGCCAGCTCCCGGGACAGGGGAAATGAAAAACTGTTTTTT.

The rearrangement joins TRBV12-5 to TRBJ2-7, with D possibly being TRBD1 (6 bases). There are 15 residues in the CDR3. The V and J ends lost 7 bases and 3 bases respectively, with 19 bases between them. Germline V CDR1 and CDR2: LGHNT, FRNRAP. As DNA, the CDR3 is TGTGCTAGTGCCCGGGGTACGACAGGTAACTACGAGCAGTACTTC. Amino acid sequence: CASARGTTGNYEQYF. The full variable domain, with the rest looked up from reference TRBV12-5 and TRBJ2-7, is DARVTQTPRHKVTEMGQEVTMRCQPILGHNTVFWYRQTMMQGLELLAYFRNRAPLDDSGMPKDRFSAEMPDATLATLKIQPSEPRDSAVYFCASARGTTGNYEQYFGPGTRLTVT.

The J gene is TRBJ1-4, the V gene TRBV5-5; a weak D match, TRBD1 (6 bases). This CDR3 has 14 amino acids. V lost 2 bases and J lost 7, with 12 bases in between. Germline CDR1 and CDR2: SGHKS and YYEKEE (reference sequence). CDR3 amino acids: CASSFDQGSEKLFF. CDR3 nucleotide sequence: TGTGCCAGCAGCTTCGACCAGGGGTCTGAAAAACTGTTTTTT. The full variable domain, with the rest looked up from reference TRBV5-5 and TRBJ1-4, is DAGVTQSPTHLIKTRGQQVTLRCSPISGHKSVSWYQQVLGQGPQFIFQYYEKEERGRGNFPDRFSARQFPNYSSELNVNALLLGDSALYLCASSFDQGSEKLFFGSGTQLSVL.

The chain combines TRBV19 with TRBJ2-3; no reliable D call. V was pared by 6 bases and J by 4 bases, with 11 bases between. Germline lookup yields CDR1 LNHDA and CDR2 SQIVND (reference sequence). CDR3 size: 13 residues. The CDR3 loop reads CASSSSRPDTQYF. The CDR3 nucleotides are TGTGCCAGTAGCTCGTCTAGACCAGATACGCAGTATTTT.

J is TRBJ1-1 and V is TRBV9; maybe TRBD1 (5 bases). Per germline, CDR1 SGDLS and CDR2 YYNGEE. The CDR3 covers 13 residues. Trimming took off 5 bases at V and 1 base at J, with 9 bases between the two ends. CDR3 sequence: CASSDGGNTEAFF. The CDR3, as DNA: TGTGCCAGCAGTGACGGGGGGAACACTGAAGCTTTCTTT.

The chain joins TRBV14 to TRBJ2-1, with no clear D. The V and J ends lost 2 bases and 4 bases respectively, with 6 bases between them. Germline lookup yields CDR1 SGHDN and CDR2 FVKESK. The CDR3 spans 13 residues. The CDR3 sequence is CASSQLSYNEQFF. In DNA form, the CDR3 reads TGTGCCAGCAGCCAACTCTCTTACAATGAGCAGTTCTTC.

The J gene is TRBJ1-1, the V gene TRBV28; maybe TRBD1 (6 bases). In germline, CDR1 is MDHEN, CDR2 SYDVKM. Trimming took off 7 bases at V and 5 bases at J, with 20 bases between the two ends. CDR3 length: 15 residues. CDR3 region: CASNPPPTGKTEAFF. The CDR3 DNA reads TGTGCCAGCAACCCCCCTCCAACAGGGAAAACTGAAGCTTTCTTT. Full variable domain (remainder filled in from reference TRBV28 and TRBJ1-1): DVKVTQSSRYLVKRTGEKVFLECVQDMDHENMFWYRQDPGLGLRLIYFSYDVKMKEKGDIPEGYSVSREKKERFSLILESASTNQTSMYLCASNPPPTGKTEAFFGQGTRLTVV.

This sequence joins TRBV6-2 or TRBV6-3 and TRBJ2-5, with 10 bases fitting TRBD2. The length of the CDR3 is 17 residues. Losses at the gene ends were 6 bases for V and 3 bases for J; bases not matched to a gene: 13. Germline lookup yields CDR1 MNHEY and CDR2 SVGEGT. The CDR3 region is CASSRIPGTSAKETQYF. The CDR3 DNA is TGTGCCAGCAGCCGAATTCCCGGGACTAGCGCCAAAGAGACCCAGTACTTC.

The V and J genes are TRBV5-6 and TRBJ1-3, with D maybe TRBD1 (6 bases). The CDR3 spans 14 residues. The V end was cut by 1 base, the J end by 4 bases, with 9 bases between. The germline V gene encodes CDR1 SGHDT and CDR2 YYEEEE. CDR3 sequence: CASSLRQGGNTIYF. The CDR3 DNA sequence: TGTGCCAGCAGCTTGAGGCAGGGGGGAAACACCATATATTTT.

The V call is TRBV19, the J call TRBJ1-2, with D unresolved. The germline V gene encodes CDR1 LNHDA and CDR2 SQIVND (reference sequence). Deletions cut 6 bases from V and 2 bases from J, with 13 bases between. The CDR3 length is 14 residues. The CDR3 reads CASRSTGENYGYTF. In DNA form, the CDR3 reads TGTGCCAGTAGGAGCACGGGAGAGAACTATGGCTACACCTTC.

The CDR3 DNA reads as TGTGCCAGCTCACCACATGTAGCTAACACCGGGGAGCTGTTTTTT. Protein sequence: CASSPHVANTGELFF. The gene calls are TRBV18 and TRBJ2-2, with unresolved D. The CDR3 runs 15 residues. Germline CDR1 KGHSH, CDR2 LQKENI. With 1 base removed from V and 2 bases from J, the gap between germline ends came to 8 bases.

This sequence joins TRBV7-2 and TRBJ1-5, with D perhaps matching TRBD1 (5 bases). Trimming removed 3 bases from V and 1 base from J, with 10 bases in between. In germline, CDR1 is SGHTA, CDR2 FQGNSA. The CDR3 length is 15 residues. CDR3 loop: CASSLQGRSNQPQHF. The DNA of the CDR3 is TGTGCCAGCAGCTTGCAGGGTAGGAGCAATCAGCCCCAGCATTTT.